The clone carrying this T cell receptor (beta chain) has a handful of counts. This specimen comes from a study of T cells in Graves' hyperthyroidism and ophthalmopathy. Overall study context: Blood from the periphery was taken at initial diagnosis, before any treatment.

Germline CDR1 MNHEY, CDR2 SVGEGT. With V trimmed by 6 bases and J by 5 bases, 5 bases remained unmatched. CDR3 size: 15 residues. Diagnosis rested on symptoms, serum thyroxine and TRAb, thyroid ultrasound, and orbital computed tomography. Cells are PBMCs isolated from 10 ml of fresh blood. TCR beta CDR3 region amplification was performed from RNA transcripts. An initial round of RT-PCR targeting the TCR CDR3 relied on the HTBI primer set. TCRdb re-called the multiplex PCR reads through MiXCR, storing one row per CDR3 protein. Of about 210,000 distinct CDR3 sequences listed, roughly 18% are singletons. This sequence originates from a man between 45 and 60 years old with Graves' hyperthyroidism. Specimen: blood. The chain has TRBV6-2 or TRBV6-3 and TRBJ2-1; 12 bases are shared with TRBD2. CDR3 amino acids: CASRRLAGVNNEQFF. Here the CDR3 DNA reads TGTGCCAGCAGGCGACTAGCGGGAGTTAACAATGAGCAGTTCTTC.